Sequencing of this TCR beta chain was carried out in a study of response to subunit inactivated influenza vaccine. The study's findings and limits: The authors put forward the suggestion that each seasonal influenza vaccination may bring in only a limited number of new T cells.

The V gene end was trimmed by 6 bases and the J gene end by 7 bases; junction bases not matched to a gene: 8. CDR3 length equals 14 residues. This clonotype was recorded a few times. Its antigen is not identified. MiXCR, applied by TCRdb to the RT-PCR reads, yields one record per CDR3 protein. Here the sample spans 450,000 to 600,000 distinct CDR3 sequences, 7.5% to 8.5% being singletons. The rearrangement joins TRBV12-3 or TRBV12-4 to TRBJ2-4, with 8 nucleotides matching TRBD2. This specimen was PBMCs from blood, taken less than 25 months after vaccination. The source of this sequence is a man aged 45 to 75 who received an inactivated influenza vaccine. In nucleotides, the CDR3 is TGTGCCAGCAGCGAGCGGGAGTGGGTTAACATTCAGTACTTC. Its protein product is CASSEREWVNIQYF.